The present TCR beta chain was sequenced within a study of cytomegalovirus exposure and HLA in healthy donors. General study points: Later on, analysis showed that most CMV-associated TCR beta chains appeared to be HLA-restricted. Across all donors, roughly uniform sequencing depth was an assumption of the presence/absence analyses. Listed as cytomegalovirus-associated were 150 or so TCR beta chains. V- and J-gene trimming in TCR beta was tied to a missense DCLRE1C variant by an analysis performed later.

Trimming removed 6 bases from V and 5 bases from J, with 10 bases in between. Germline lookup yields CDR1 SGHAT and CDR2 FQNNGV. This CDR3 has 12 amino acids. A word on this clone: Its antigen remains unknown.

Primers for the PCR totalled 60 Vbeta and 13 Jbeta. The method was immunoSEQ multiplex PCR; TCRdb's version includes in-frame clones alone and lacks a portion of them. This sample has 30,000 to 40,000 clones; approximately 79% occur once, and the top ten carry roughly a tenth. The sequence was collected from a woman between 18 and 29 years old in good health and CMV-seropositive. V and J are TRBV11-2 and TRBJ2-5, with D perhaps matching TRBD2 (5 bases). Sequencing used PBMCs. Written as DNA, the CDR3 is TGTGCCAGCAGGGGGAGCGAGGAGACCCAGTACTTC. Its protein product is CASRGSEETQYF.